Below, 11 T cell receptor beta chains from the same sample are listed, as sequenced in a study of technical replicates of blood from a handful of donors (dated by TCRdb to between 2016 and 2019). The method was the immunoSEQ multiplex PCR assay. TCRdb limited this immuneACCESS table to in-frame rearrangements with V and J called. A share of clones is missing; checked studies link under half to unresolved V genes, and the rest is unexplained. The sample has more than 75,000 clones on record, around 92% of them singletons. The ten biggest clones cover roughly 0.25% of the sample. Sample: T cells isolated from PBMCs. These receptors were obtained from a human donor in good health.

This clone appeared once. The gene calls are TRBV5-1 and TRBJ2-1; 7 bases are a match to TRBD2. Germline values: CDR1 SGHRS, CDR2 YFSETQ. This CDR3 has 14 residues. Germline trimming cut 5 bases from V and 9 bases from J; bases unmatched to any gene: 11. The CDR3 sequence: CASSPGGGKSEQFF. The CDR3 DNA reads TGCGCCAGCAGTCCAGGCGGGGGAAAGAGTGAGCAGTTCTTC.

The V and J genes are TRBV5-5 and TRBJ1-2; no clear D gene. V shed 3 bases and J shed 3 bases, with 12 bases lying between them. The CDR3 loop spans 14 amino acids. Germline V CDR1 and CDR2: SGHKS, YYEKEE (reference sequence). The CDR3 loop reads CASSSSLGDYGYTF. DNA for the CDR3: TGTGCCAGCAGCTCGTCTCTCGGGGACTATGGCTACACCTTC.

The V call is TRBV27, the J call TRBJ1-5; D remains unclear. Germline CDR1 and CDR2: MNHEY and SMNVEV (reference sequence). The CDR3 contains 15 residues. Trimming took 3 bases from V and 5 from J, leaving 14 bases between them. CDR3 in DNA: TGTGCCAGCAGTTTGGAGGCAGGTGGTTATCAGCCCCAGCATTTT. Protein: CASSLEAGGYQPQHF.

V gene TRBV2 combines with J gene TRBJ2-1; a weak D match, TRBD2 (6 bases). Germline CDR1 is SNHLY and CDR2 is FYNNEI. V was cut by 8 bases and J by 3 bases, with 14 bases left in between. The CDR3 totals 14 residues. The CDR3 here is CASQTLADYNEQFF. As DNA, the CDR3 is TGTGCCAGCCAGACCTTAGCGGACTACAATGAGCAGTTCTTC.

This chain uses TRBV5-6 with TRBJ2-1, with D unclear. The CDR3 consists of 16 residues. CDR1 and CDR2 from the germline V gene are SGHDT and YYEEEE. The V and J ends lost 0 bases and 5 bases respectively, with 15 bases between them. The CDR3 nucleotides read TGTGCCAGCAGCTTGGGCCTCAGGTCCGAACACAATGAGCAGTTCTTC. This codes for CASSLGLRSEHNEQFF.

The chain links TRBV2 to TRBJ2-5; D is possibly TRBD1 (6 bases). The ends were cut back, 5 bases at V and 2 bases at J, with 12 bases in the middle. This CDR3 is built from 14 residues. The germline V gene has CDR1 SNHLY and CDR2 FYNNEI. The chain's CDR3 is CASSTGSGQETQYF. In nucleotides, the CDR3 is TGTGCCAGCAGTACAGGGTCGGGGCAAGAGACCCAGTACTTC.

This clone was counted once. The chain joins TRBV19 to TRBJ1-5; the match to TRBD1 covers 7 bases. CDR1 is LNHDA, CDR2 SQIVND, per germline (reference sequence). The V and J ends lost 0 bases and 4 bases, in that order; junction bases with no gene match: 0. The CDR3 length is 14 residues. This CDR3 is CASSIDRGNQPQHF. In DNA, the CDR3 is TGTGCCAGTAGTATAGACAGGGGGAATCAGCCCCAGCATTTT.

This clone was counted a single time. The chain is built from TRBV19 and TRBJ1-1, with TRBD1 matching over 8 bases. The CDR3 is made up of 15 amino acids. V lost 6 bases and J lost 7; bases outside the gene matches: 13. CDR1 is LNHDA and CDR2 is SQIVND in the germline V gene (reference sequence). CDR3 bases: TGTGCCAGTAGAAGCCTTTTAACAGGGGGGTTTGAAGCTTTCTTT. Its translation is CASRSLLTGGFEAFF.

The chain uses TRBV6-1 and TRBJ2-7; no definite D call. Per germline, CDR1 MNHNS and CDR2 SASEGT. The CDR3 is 12 amino acids. The germline V and J ends were trimmed by 2 bases and 0 bases, with 2 bases remaining between them. CDR3 region: CASSEHSYEQYF. CDR3 sequence (DNA): TGTGCCAGCAGTGAACACTCCTACGAGCAGTACTTC.

This chain uses TRBV4-1 with TRBJ1-5; tentative D call: TRBD1 (6 bases). Germline V gene data show CDR1 as MGHRA and CDR2 as YSYEKL. There are 19 residues in the CDR3. With 0 bases removed from V and 2 bases from J, the gap between germline ends came to 20 bases. This CDR3 is CASSQDRIGGARGNQPQHF. CDR3 sequence (DNA): TGCGCCAGCAGCCAAGATCGTATTGGGGGGGCGCGGGGCAATCAGCCCCAGCATTTT.

The V call is TRBV7-9, the J call TRBJ1-5; D possibly corresponds to TRBD1 (6 bases). Trimming left V 3 bases short and J 4 bases short, with 10 bases between. Germline V lookup: CDR1 SEHNR, CDR2 FQNEAQ (reference sequence). The CDR3 spans 14 residues. The CDR3 protein is CASSFEGGNQPQHF. Written as DNA, the CDR3 is TGTGCCAGCAGCTTTGAGGGGGGGAATCAGCCCCAGCATTTT.